Listed here are 23 T cell receptor beta chains from one sample, sequenced in a study of response to subunit inactivated influenza vaccine. One entry per CDR3 protein, called by TCRdb with MiXCR from the RT-PCR reads. The table shows about 650,000 distinct CDR3 sequences, with 15% to 18% occurring only once. The input for sequencing was PBMCs from blood, taken about 12 days after vaccination. These receptors were taken from a man aged 45-65 years who received an inactivated influenza vaccine.

This clonotype was observed a few times. The chain employs TRBV12-3 or TRBV12-4 and TRBJ2-5; D might be TRBD1 (6 bases). The CDR3 has 14 amino acids. V lost 4 bases and J 5 bases, leaving 14 bases between the germline ends. The CDR3 DNA sequence: TGTGCCAGCAGTTCCCGGGACAACGAGGAGACCCAGTACTTC. Protein product: CASSSRDNEETQYF.

The chain recombines TRBV20-1 with TRBJ1-1; D remains unclear. The germline gives CDR1 DFQATT, CDR2 SNEGSKA (reference sequence). This CDR3 has 14 amino acids. Trimming took 0 bases from V and 0 from J, leaving 8 bases between them. CDR3 nucleotides: TGCAGTGCTAGAGACAGGAGAATGAACACTGAAGCTTTCTTT. This encodes CSARDRRMNTEAFF.

A few counts support this clonotype. The chain links TRBV2 to TRBJ2-2; possibly TRBD1 for D (6 bases). CDR1 SNHLY and CDR2 FYNNEI come from the germline V gene. V dropped 10 bases and J dropped 1 base, with 16 bases sitting between them. The CDR3 has 15 amino acids. The chain's CDR3 is CANLKRRGNTGELFF. The CDR3 DNA reads as TGTGCCAACCTTAAGCGCAGGGGGAACACCGGGGAGCTGTTTTTT.

This clonotype showed up just a few times. Here the CDR3 reads CASSFDRTGYEQYF. The DNA for the CDR3 is TGTGCCAGCAGCTTCGACAGGACTGGCTACGAGCAGTACTTC. The rearrangement links TRBV7-2 to TRBJ2-7, with D maybe TRBD1 (6 bases). CDR1 and CDR2 (germline): SGHTA, FQGNSA. This CDR3 comprises 14 residues. Trimming left V 3 bases short and J 3 bases short, with 12 bases between.

This chain connects TRBV28 to TRBJ2-7, with 7 bases matching TRBD1. The CDR3 consists of 15 residues. With 6 bases clipped from V and 3 bases from J, the junction kept 11 bases outside the gene matches. Germline lookup yields CDR1 MDHEN and CDR2 SYDVKM. The CDR3 DNA sequence: TGTGCCAGCAGCCCGACAGGGAAAGTTCTCTACGAGCAGTACTTC. Encoded protein: CASSPTGKVLYEQYF.

This clonotype showed up many times. J is TRBJ2-2 and V is TRBV28; 8 bases line up with TRBD1. The CDR3 has 15 residues. Unmatched junction bases numbered 9, after V lost 5 bases and J lost 7 bases. CDR1 MDHEN and CDR2 SYDVKM come from the germline V gene. CDR3 sequence: CASSLRTGQDGELFF. In DNA, the CDR3 is TGTGCCAGCAGTCTTCGGACAGGGCAGGACGGGGAGCTGTTTTTT.

This chain connects TRBV7-9 to TRBJ2-2, with D possibly being TRBD1 (5 bases). Trimming took off 10 bases at V and 4 bases at J, with 19 bases between the two ends. The CDR3 covers 15 residues. Per the germline V gene, CDR1 is SEHNR and CDR2 is FQNEAQ (reference sequence). For the CDR3, the DNA is TGTGCCATTCCCAACCAGGGCAGAGGCACCGGGGAGCTGTTTTTT. This gives the protein CAIPNQGRGTGELFF.

This clonotype was detected only a few times. This sequence joins TRBV6-2 or TRBV6-3 and TRBJ2-5; 14 bases line up with TRBD2. Germline lookup yields CDR1 MNHEY and CDR2 SVGEGT. The CDR3 is 18 residues long. The trim removed 2 bases at V and 5 bases at J, leaving 10 bases unmatched. CDR3 nucleotide sequence: TGTGCCAGCAGTTACATACGGACTAGCGGGGGGAAGTTGGAGACCCAGTACTTC. Translating gives CASSYIRTSGGKLETQYF.

V and J are TRBV20-1 and TRBJ1-3; D is undetermined. The V gene lost 6 bases and the J gene lost 3 bases, with 9 bases spanning the gap. The CDR3 is made up of 12 amino acids. Germline CDR1 and CDR2: DFQATT and SNEGSKA (reference sequence). The chain's CDR3 is CSAAKVGNTIYF. Written as DNA, the CDR3 is TGCAGTGCCGCCAAGGTTGGAAACACCATATATTTT.

This clonotype occurred many times. The chain links TRBV6-5 to TRBJ2-2; 10 bases align to TRBD1. The CDR3 runs 17 residues. V was pared by 0 bases and J by 5 bases, with 6 bases of the junction left unmatched. Germline CDR1 MNHEY, CDR2 SVGAGI. The DNA of the CDR3 is TGTGCCAGCAGTTACTCGTTGACAGGGGGCAATACCGGGGAGCTGTTTTTT. This codes for CASSYSLTGGNTGELFF.

The V and J genes are TRBV7-2 and TRBJ2-5; D unclear. The CDR3 contains 14 residues. The germline CDR1 and CDR2 sequences are SGHTA and FQGNSA. V was shortened by 1 base and J by 5 bases, with 11 bases between the two germline ends. CDR3 bases: TGTGCCAGCAGCTTAGGGCCCAATCGGGAGACCCAGTACTTC. Translated, it gives CASSLGPNRETQYF.

The rearrangement links TRBV2 to TRBJ2-3, with 11 nucleotides matching TRBD2. V shed 6 bases and J 3 bases; nucleotides not matched to a gene: 8. CDR3 size: 16 residues. Germline CDR1 SNHLY, CDR2 FYNNEI. CDR3 DNA sequence: TGTGCCAGCAGCGTCCTTACTAGCGGGGGAACAGATACGCAGTATTTT. Protein: CASSVLTSGGTDTQYF. The whole variable domain, filled in from reference TRBV2 and TRBJ2-3, reads EPEVTQTPSHQVTQMGQEVILRCVPISNHLYFYWYRQILGQKVEFLVSFYNNEISEKSEIFDDQFSVERPDGSNFTLKIRSTKLEDSAMYFCASSVLTSGGTDTQYFGPGTRLTVL.

The gene calls are TRBV11-2 and TRBJ2-1; 7 bases agree with TRBD2. Germline V gene lookup returns CDR1 SGHAT and CDR2 FQNNGV. CDR3 length equals 16 residues. With V trimmed by 0 bases and J by 4 bases, 6 bases remained unmatched. The CDR3 region has the DNA TGTGCCAGCAGCTTAGATAGCGGCGGGAGTTACAATGAGCAGTTCTTC. Residues: CASSLDSGGSYNEQFF.

This clonotype appeared a few times. The chain links TRBV3-1 to TRBJ2-4; D is perhaps TRBD2 (6 bases). This CDR3 is 16 amino acids long. With 1 base removed from V and 0 bases from J, the gap between germline ends came to 10 bases. Germline V gene lookup returns CDR1 LGHDT and CDR2 YNNKEL (reference sequence). The CDR3 nucleotides are TGTGCCAGCAGCCAAGTACCGGGACTAGCCAAAAACATTCAGTACTTC. As protein: CASSQVPGLAKNIQYF. The entire variable domain, with the rest obtained from reference TRBV3-1 and TRBJ2-4, is as follows: DTAVSQTPKYLVTQMGNDKSIKCEQNLGHDTMYWYKQDSKKFLKIMFSYNNKELIINETVPNRFSPKSPDKAHLNLHINSLELGDSAVYFCASSQVPGLAKNIQYFGAGTRLSVL.

This chain connects TRBV3-1 to TRBJ2-7; D is uncertain. Trimming stripped 3 bases from V and 2 bases from J, with 11 bases between. Germline CDR1 reads LGHDT; CDR2 reads YNNKEL (reference sequence). The CDR3 totals 14 residues. This CDR3 reads CASSHSTPAYEQYF. CDR3 sequence (DNA): TGTGCCAGCAGCCACTCGACACCGGCCTACGAGCAGTACTTC.

This clonotype was recorded a few times. The rearrangement links TRBV4-2 to TRBJ1-1; D ambiguous. Germline V gene lookup returns CDR1 LGHNA and CDR2 YNFKEQ. The CDR3 sequence is 12 residues long. Trimming removed 5 bases from V and 7 bases from J, with 11 bases in between. CDR3 nucleotide sequence: TGTGCCAGCAGCGAGTTGGGAGTTGAAGCTTTCTTT. This translates into CASSELGVEAFF.

CDR3 sequence reads: CSAGDREAFF. In DNA, the CDR3 is TGCAGCGCGGGGGACAGGGAAGCTTTCTTT. V gene TRBV29-1 combines with J gene TRBJ1-1; TRBD1 agrees at 8 bases. This CDR3 is built from 10 residues. V lost 7 bases and J lost 8; bases outside the gene matches: 3. In germline, CDR1 is SQVTM, CDR2 ANQGSEA.

This clonotype turned up a few times. The chain carries TRBV7-2 and TRBJ2-3; 7 bases are a match to TRBD2. The CDR3 consists of 16 residues. The V and J ends lost 1 base and 1 base, in that order; junction bases with no gene match: 5. CDR1 SGHTA and CDR2 FQGNSA come from the germline V gene. The CDR3 here is CASSLVPGGRTDTQYF. CDR3 nucleotide sequence: TGTGCCAGCAGCTTAGTGCCGGGGGGACGCACAGATACGCAGTATTTT.

This clonotype was picked up a small number of times. This chain uses TRBV7-9 with TRBJ2-1, with 7 bases lining up with TRBD2. Looked up from germline, CDR1 is SEHNR and CDR2 is FQNEAQ (reference sequence). With 3 bases clipped from V and 2 bases from J, the junction kept 4 bases outside the gene matches. The CDR3 runs 15 residues. The CDR3 reads CASSFPSGTYNEQFF. The CDR3, as DNA: TGTGCCAGCAGCTTCCCCAGCGGGACCTACAATGAGCAGTTCTTC.

This clonotype has only a few counts. This chain uses TRBV11-2 with TRBJ2-4, with TRBD1 as a possible D gene (6 bases). The germline V and J ends were trimmed by 0 bases and 0 bases, with 21 bases remaining between them. The CDR3 consists of 20 residues. Germline V gives CDR1 SGHAT, CDR2 FQNNGV. CDR3 nucleotides: TGTGCCAGCAGCTTAGACTTTCGCGGACAGATTCTCTTAGCCAAAAACATTCAGTACTTC. It translates to CASSLDFRGQILLAKNIQYF.

The J gene is TRBJ1-1, the V gene TRBV6-2 or TRBV6-3, with TRBD1 as a possible D gene (5 bases). This CDR3 is built from 14 residues. CDR1 and CDR2 (germline): MNHEY, SVGEGT. V was cut by 11 bases and J by 4 bases, with 20 bases left in between. The CDR3 here is CAAWGPMGVTEAFF. The CDR3 DNA reads TGTGCCGCATGGGGACCCATGGGGGTCACTGAAGCTTTCTTT.

The rearrangement joins TRBV5-1 to TRBJ2-1; D perhaps matches TRBD2 (6 bases). Looked up from germline, CDR1 is SGHRS and CDR2 is YFSETQ. Trimming cost V 4 bases and J 7 bases, with 6 bases left between them. CDR3 length: 11 amino acids. CDR3: CASSGRNEQFF. In DNA, the CDR3 is TGCGCCAGCAGCGGGAGGAATGAGCAGTTCTTC. The full variable domain, in which reference TRBV5-1 and TRBJ2-1 provide the parts outside the CDR3, is KAGVTQTPRYLIKTRGQQVTLSCSPISGHRSVSWYQQTPGQGLQFLFEYFSETQRNKGNFPGRFSGRQFSNSRSEMNVSTLELGDSALYLCASSGRNEQFFGPGTRLTVL.

This clonotype was seen only once. CDR3 loop: CASSQVWKNEQFF. DNA of the CDR3: TGCGCCAGCAGCCAAGTCTGGAAGAATGAGCAGTTCTTC. The chain is built from TRBV4-1 and TRBJ2-1; D is undetermined. The CDR3 is 13 amino acids. Germline V lookup: CDR1 MGHRA, CDR2 YSYEKL. V shed 1 base and J shed 7 bases, with 8 bases lying between them.